This T cell receptor beta chain was documented in a study of T cell repertoires in cytomegalovirus infection. Study-level background: In the study, CMV epitopes included recently identified HLA-C-restricted and well-studied HLA-B-restricted ones. It was the public TCR beta signatures that indicated both CMV infection and matching HLA type. Findings and limits, study-wide: HLA-C-restricted CMV-specific TCR beta clonotypes were dominant in the ex vivo response. Cumulative public TCR beta family frequency identified carriers of CMV plus the relevant HLA.

The CDR3 is 14 amino acids. CDR1 is SGHVT, CDR2 SQSDAQ, per germline. TCRdb re-derived calls from the reads in MiXCR, one entry per CDR3 protein. The sample gives under 150,000 distinct CDR3 sequences, 30% to 35% of which show up once; more than 35% is in the top ten. Concerning this clonotype: What it recognizes is unknown. At one end, the junction sequence differs from germline, possibly due to a read error.

The chain is built from TRBV7-4 and TRBJ2-1, with TRBD1 matching over 7 bases. The sample in question was CD8+ T cells from cultured PBMCs, obtained from culture after CMV antigen stimulation. The receptor was isolated from a human donor in good health (CMV status not recorded). Some clones in this sample may be carry-over from other donors' samples. The CDR3 is CASSSRQGRDERFF. The CDR3 DNA sequence: TGTGCCAGCAGCTCAAGACAGGGCAGGGATGAGCGGTTCTTC.